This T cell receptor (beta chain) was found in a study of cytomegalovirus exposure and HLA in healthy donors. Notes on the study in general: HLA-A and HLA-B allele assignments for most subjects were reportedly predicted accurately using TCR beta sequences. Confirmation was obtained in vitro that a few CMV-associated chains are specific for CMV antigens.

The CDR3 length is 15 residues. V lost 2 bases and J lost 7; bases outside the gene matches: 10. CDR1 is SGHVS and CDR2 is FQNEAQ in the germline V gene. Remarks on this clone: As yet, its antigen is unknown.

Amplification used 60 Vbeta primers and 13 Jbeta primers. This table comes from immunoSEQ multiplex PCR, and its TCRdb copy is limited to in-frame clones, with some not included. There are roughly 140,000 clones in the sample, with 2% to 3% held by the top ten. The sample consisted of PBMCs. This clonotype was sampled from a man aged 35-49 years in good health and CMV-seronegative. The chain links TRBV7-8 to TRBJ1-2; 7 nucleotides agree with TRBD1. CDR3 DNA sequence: TGTGCCAGCAGCTTACAACAGGACCCAGGGGGTGGCTACACCTTC. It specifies CASSLQQDPGGGYTF.